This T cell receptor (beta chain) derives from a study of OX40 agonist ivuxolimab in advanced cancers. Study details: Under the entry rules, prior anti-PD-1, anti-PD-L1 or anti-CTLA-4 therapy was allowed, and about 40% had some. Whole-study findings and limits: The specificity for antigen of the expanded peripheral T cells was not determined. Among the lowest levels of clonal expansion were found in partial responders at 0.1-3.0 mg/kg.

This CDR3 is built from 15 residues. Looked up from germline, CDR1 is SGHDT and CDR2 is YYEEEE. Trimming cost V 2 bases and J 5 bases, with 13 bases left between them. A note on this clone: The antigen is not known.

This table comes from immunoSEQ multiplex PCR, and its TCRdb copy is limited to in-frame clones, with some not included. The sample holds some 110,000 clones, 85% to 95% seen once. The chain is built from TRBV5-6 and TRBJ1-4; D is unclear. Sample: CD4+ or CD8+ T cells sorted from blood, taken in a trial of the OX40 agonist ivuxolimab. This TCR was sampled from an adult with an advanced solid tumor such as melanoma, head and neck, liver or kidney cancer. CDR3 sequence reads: CASSFLGRLNEKLFF. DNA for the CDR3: TGTGCCAGCAGCTTTCTGGGGAGGCTGAATGAAAAACTGTTTTTT.